These 25 T cell receptor beta chains were all obtained from the same sample, sequenced in a study of OX40 agonist ivuxolimab in advanced cancers. Sequencing used immunoSEQ multiplex PCR; TCRdb keeps in-frame clones, though not all of them. The sample lists 100,000 or so clones; more than 75% were seen once. The sample here was CD4+ or CD8+ T cells sorted from blood, taken in a trial of the OX40 agonist ivuxolimab. The receptors shown here come from an adult with an advanced solid tumor such as melanoma, head and neck, liver or kidney cancer.

As DNA, the CDR3 is TGTGCCAGCAGACTAGCGGCCGGGACATACGAGCAGTACTTC. Translated: CASRLAAGTYEQYF. The chain recombines TRBV7-2 with TRBJ2-7, with 8 bases fitting TRBD2. Germline V gene data show CDR1 as SGHTA and CDR2 as FQGNSA. The CDR3 loop spans 14 amino acids. V dropped 6 bases and J dropped 4; count of bases not matched to a gene: 8.

The gene calls are TRBV5-4 and TRBJ2-7; unclear D gene. Germline CDR1 and CDR2: SGHNT and YYREEE (reference sequence). V gave up 3 bases and J gave up 0 bases, with 4 bases separating them. The CDR3 totals 12 residues. This CDR3 is CASSSSSYEQYF. CDR3 bases: TGTGCCAGCAGCTCTAGCTCCTACGAGCAGTACTTC.

The V and J genes are TRBV10-2 and TRBJ2-7; tentative D call: TRBD2 (5 bases). The germline CDR1 and CDR2 sequences are WSHSY and SAAADI. Trimming stripped 0 bases from V and 7 bases from J, with 13 bases between. The CDR3 consists of 14 residues. The CDR3 DNA sequence: TGCGCCAGCAGTGAGTCGGCGGGTATTGGGGAGCAGTACTTC. This codes for CASSESAGIGEQYF.

The rearrangement joins TRBV19 to TRBJ2-3; 10 bases agree with TRBD1. Unmatched junction bases numbered 10, after V lost 2 bases and J lost 5 bases. Germline V gene lookup returns CDR1 LNHDA and CDR2 SQIVND (reference sequence). This CDR3 contains 17 residues. CDR3 sequence reads: CASSIPGTGDPRDTQYF. CDR3 coding DNA: TGTGCCAGTAGTATACCCGGGACAGGGGATCCTAGAGATACGCAGTATTTT.

The rearrangement joins TRBV7-9 to TRBJ2-1; TRBD2 might be the D (6 bases). Germline CDR1 reads SEHNR; CDR2 reads FQNEAQ (reference sequence). Trimming took 4 bases from V and 3 from J, leaving 10 bases between them. The CDR3 spans 14 residues. The CDR3 spells CASSYTSFYNEQFF. Written as DNA, the CDR3 is TGTGCCAGCAGCTATACTAGCTTCTACAATGAGCAGTTCTTC.

The V and J genes are TRBV7-8 and TRBJ2-3, with D unclear. Germline CDR1 reads SGHVS; CDR2 reads FQNEAQ. This CDR3 is built from 14 residues. V was clipped by 1 base and J by 3 bases, with 8 bases between them. In DNA form, the CDR3 reads TGTGCCAGCAGCTTAGTCCCTACTACAGATACGCAGTATTTT. Translation: CASSLVPTTDTQYF.

Note on this clone: This same CDR3 is encoded by further DNA sequences in the sample. This chain uses TRBV19 with TRBJ1-1; the D gene is possibly TRBD1 (5 bases). From germline, CDR1 is LNHDA and CDR2 SQIVND (reference sequence). V shed 4 bases and J shed 4 bases, with 10 bases lying between them. The CDR3 has 13 amino acids. The DNA of the CDR3 is TGTGCCAGTAGTACTCAGGGTGGCACTGAAGCTTTCTTT. It codes for CASSTQGGTEAFF.

V usage is TRBV28 and J usage is TRBJ2-3; D is unclear. The V end was cut by 6 bases, the J end by 1 base, with 14 bases between. CDR3 size: 15 residues. Germline CDR1 reads MDHEN; CDR2 reads SYDVKM. This chain's CDR3 is CASSEERSGTDTQYF. CDR3 coding DNA: TGTGCCAGCAGCGAGGAACGGTCTGGCACAGATACGCAGTATTTT.

This clone was seen a few times. This chain uses TRBV5-1 with TRBJ2-5; D gene ambiguous. Germline V CDR1 and CDR2: SGHRS, YFSETQ. The V gene lost 0 bases and the J gene lost 5 bases, with 17 bases spanning the gap. The CDR3 runs 16 residues. This chain's CDR3 is CASSLAGSQQGETQYF. DNA of the CDR3: TGCGCCAGCAGCTTGGCCGGAAGCCAACAAGGGGAGACCCAGTACTTC. Complete variable domain (other parts from reference TRBV5-1 and TRBJ2-5): KAGVTQTPRYLIKTRGQQVTLSCSPISGHRSVSWYQQTPGQGLQFLFEYFSETQRNKGNFPGRFSGRQFSNSRSEMNVSTLELGDSALYLCASSLAGSQQGETQYFGPGTRLLVL.

This clone was seen a single time. The gene calls are TRBV9 and TRBJ1-3; D perhaps matches TRBD1 (5 bases). Per the germline V gene, CDR1 is SGDLS and CDR2 is YYNGEE. With 3 bases removed from V and 3 bases from J, the gap between germline ends came to 10 bases. There are 14 residues in the CDR3. The CDR3 nucleotides read TGTGCCAGCAGCGCTGGGGGGGTTGGAAACACCATATATTTT. It specifies CASSAGGVGNTIYF.

The V gene is TRBV5-1, the J gene TRBJ2-6; possibly TRBD1 or TRBD2 for D (5 bases each). V lost 3 bases to trimming and J lost 0 bases, with 10 bases between them. Per germline, CDR1 SGHRS and CDR2 YFSETQ. The CDR3 totals 16 residues. CDR3 residues: CASSWDGSSGANVLTF. The CDR3 nucleotides are TGCGCCAGCAGCTGGGACGGTTCCTCTGGGGCCAACGTCCTGACTTTC.

The rearrangement uses TRBV2 and TRBJ1-6, with D possibly TRBD1 on 6 matching bases. Trimming took off 5 bases at V and 2 bases at J, with 10 bases between the two ends. The CDR3 is 15 amino acids. The germline gives CDR1 SNHLY, CDR2 FYNNEI. The CDR3 sequence is CASSYQGTYNSPLHF. The CDR3 coding sequence is TGTGCCAGCAGTTATCAGGGGACCTATAATTCACCCCTCCACTTT.

The chain combines TRBV6-5 with TRBJ2-7; 9 positions match TRBD1. Per germline, CDR1 MNHEY and CDR2 SVGAGI. The CDR3 length is 12 residues. Germline trimming cut 6 bases from V and 7 bases from J; bases unmatched to any gene: 4. The CDR3: CASRTGGREQYF. The CDR3 DNA is TGTGCCAGCAGAACAGGGGGCAGGGAGCAGTACTTC.

The rearrangement uses TRBV28 and TRBJ2-5; 7 bases are a match to TRBD2. Germline V gene data show CDR1 as MDHEN and CDR2 as SYDVKM. The CDR3 has 15 residues. The V gene end was trimmed by 9 bases and the J gene end by 1 base; junction bases not matched to a gene: 11. For the CDR3, the DNA is TGTGCCAGTCCCCCCAAACTAGCGCCCCAAGAGACCCAGTACTTC. Translation gives CASPPKLAPQETQYF.

This chain connects TRBV5-8 to TRBJ2-5; D assignment may be TRBD1 or TRBD2 (5 bases each). Deletions cut 2 bases from V and 7 bases from J, with 18 bases between. Looked up from germline, CDR1 is SGHTS and CDR2 is YDEGEE. The length of the CDR3 is 15 residues. CDR3 in amino acids: CASSLKRGAGGTQYF. The CDR3 DNA reads as TGTGCCAGCAGCTTAAAACGGGGCGCCGGTGGGACCCAGTACTTC.

The rearrangement links TRBV28 to TRBJ2-7; TRBD2 matches 8 bases. Germline assignment: CDR1 MDHEN and CDR2 SYDVKM. V dropped 6 bases and J dropped 2; count of bases not matched to a gene: 6. This CDR3 spans 14 amino acids. CDR3 DNA sequence: TGTGCCAGCAGACGACGGACTAGCACCTACGAGCAGTACTTC. Its translation is CASRRRTSTYEQYF. Based on the CDR3 plus reference TRBV28 and TRBJ2-7, the full variable domain is DVKVTQSSRYLVKRTGEKVFLECVQDMDHENMFWYRQDPGLGLRLIYFSYDVKMKEKGDIPEGYSVSREKKERFSLILESASTNQTSMYLCASRRRTSTYEQYFGPGTRLTVT.

This clone was seen a handful of times. The chain has TRBV29-1 and TRBJ2-7; perhaps TRBD2 as D (5 bases). CDR1 is SQVTM and CDR2 is ANQGSEA in the germline V gene. V lost 0 bases and J lost 7, with 10 bases in between. The CDR3 is made up of 12 amino acids. Written as DNA, the CDR3 is TGCAGCGTTGAAGATTTCGGGAATGAGCAGTACTTC. This sequence encodes CSVEDFGNEQYF.

The V gene is TRBV7-2, the J gene TRBJ2-2; 11 bases fit TRBD2. CDR1 and CDR2 (germline): SGHTA, FQGNSA. V shed 4 bases, J shed 2 bases, and the junction held 6 bases outside the gene matches. The CDR3 contains 17 residues. The CDR3: CASSSSGTSGNTGELFF. The CDR3 coding sequence is TGTGCCAGCAGCTCATCAGGGACTAGCGGAAACACCGGGGAGCTGTTTTTT.

This clone has more than one count but fewer than ten. The chain links TRBV18 to TRBJ1-1, with D hard to call. V shed 3 bases and J shed 3 bases, with 11 bases lying between them. Germline CDR1 KGHSH, CDR2 LQKENI. The CDR3 is 14 amino acids. The CDR3 coding sequence is TGTGCCAGCTCACCCGGGCCGGTCGACACTGAAGCTTTCTTT. Translation gives CASSPGPVDTEAFF.

A single count supports this clone. The rearrangement uses TRBV5-4 and TRBJ2-7; D gene ambiguous. The CDR3 spans 13 residues. Germline CDR1 SGHNT, CDR2 YYREEE (reference sequence). V dropped 3 bases and J dropped 1 base, with 8 bases sitting between them. CDR3 sequence (DNA): TGTGCCAGCAGCTGGAAGGATTCCTACGAGCAGTACTTC. It yields the protein CASSWKDSYEQYF. The full variable domain, completed using reference TRBV5-4 and TRBJ2-7, is ETGVTQSPTHLIKTRGQQVTLRCSSQSGHNTVSWYQQALGQGPQFIFQYYREEENGRGNFPPRFSGLQFPNYSSELNVNALELDDSALYLCASSWKDSYEQYFGPGTRLTVT.

This chain connects TRBV29-1 to TRBJ1-1; TRBD1 matches at 7 bases. In germline, CDR1 is SQVTM, CDR2 ANQGSEA. The CDR3 runs 13 residues. J was trimmed by 1 base and V by 7 bases; bases with no gene match: 6. The CDR3 region is CSANRGPNTEAFF. The CDR3 DNA is TGCAGCGCGAATAGGGGGCCGAACACTGAAGCTTTCTTT.

This clone was counted only a few times. Here the CDR3 reads CASSLQNFQETQYF. The CDR3 region has the DNA TGTGCCAGCAGCTTACAAAACTTCCAAGAGACCCAGTACTTC. V usage is TRBV11-2 and J usage is TRBJ2-5; D ambiguous. V shed 2 bases and J shed 1 base, with 8 bases lying between them. CDR3 length: 14 residues. Germline V gives CDR1 SGHAT, CDR2 FQNNGV.

V usage is TRBV2 and J usage is TRBJ2-7; D perhaps matches TRBD1 (6 bases). CDR1 is SNHLY and CDR2 is FYNNEI in the germline V gene. The CDR3 is 14 amino acids. Trimming removed 6 bases at V and 6 bases at J, with 18 bases between. CDR3 DNA sequence: TGTGCCAGCAGCCAAGACCAGACAGGATCCGAGCAGTACTTC. This translates into CASSQDQTGSEQYF.

The chain is built from TRBV5-1 and TRBJ1-1, with 8 bases aligning to TRBD1. The CDR3 covers 14 residues. Losses at the gene ends were 3 bases for V and 1 base for J; bases not matched to a gene: 2. Germline V gives CDR1 SGHRS, CDR2 YFSETQ. In DNA, the CDR3 is TGCGCCAGCAGCTGGGGGACAGGGAACACTGAAGCTTTCTTT. Amino acid sequence: CASSWGTGNTEAFF. Drawing the rest from reference TRBV5-1 and TRBJ1-1, the complete variable domain is KAGVTQTPRYLIKTRGQQVTLSCSPISGHRSVSWYQQTPGQGLQFLFEYFSETQRNKGNFPGRFSGRQFSNSRSEMNVSTLELGDSALYLCASSWGTGNTEAFFGQGTRLTVV.

The gene calls are TRBV4-2 and TRBJ1-2, with D unresolved. V was pared by 0 bases and J by 3 bases, with 8 bases between. The germline CDR1 and CDR2 sequences are LGHNA and YNFKEQ. The CDR3 totals 14 residues. CDR3 protein: CASSQDPGDYGYTF. Written as DNA, the CDR3 is TGTGCCAGCAGCCAAGATCCCGGAGACTATGGCTACACCTTC.